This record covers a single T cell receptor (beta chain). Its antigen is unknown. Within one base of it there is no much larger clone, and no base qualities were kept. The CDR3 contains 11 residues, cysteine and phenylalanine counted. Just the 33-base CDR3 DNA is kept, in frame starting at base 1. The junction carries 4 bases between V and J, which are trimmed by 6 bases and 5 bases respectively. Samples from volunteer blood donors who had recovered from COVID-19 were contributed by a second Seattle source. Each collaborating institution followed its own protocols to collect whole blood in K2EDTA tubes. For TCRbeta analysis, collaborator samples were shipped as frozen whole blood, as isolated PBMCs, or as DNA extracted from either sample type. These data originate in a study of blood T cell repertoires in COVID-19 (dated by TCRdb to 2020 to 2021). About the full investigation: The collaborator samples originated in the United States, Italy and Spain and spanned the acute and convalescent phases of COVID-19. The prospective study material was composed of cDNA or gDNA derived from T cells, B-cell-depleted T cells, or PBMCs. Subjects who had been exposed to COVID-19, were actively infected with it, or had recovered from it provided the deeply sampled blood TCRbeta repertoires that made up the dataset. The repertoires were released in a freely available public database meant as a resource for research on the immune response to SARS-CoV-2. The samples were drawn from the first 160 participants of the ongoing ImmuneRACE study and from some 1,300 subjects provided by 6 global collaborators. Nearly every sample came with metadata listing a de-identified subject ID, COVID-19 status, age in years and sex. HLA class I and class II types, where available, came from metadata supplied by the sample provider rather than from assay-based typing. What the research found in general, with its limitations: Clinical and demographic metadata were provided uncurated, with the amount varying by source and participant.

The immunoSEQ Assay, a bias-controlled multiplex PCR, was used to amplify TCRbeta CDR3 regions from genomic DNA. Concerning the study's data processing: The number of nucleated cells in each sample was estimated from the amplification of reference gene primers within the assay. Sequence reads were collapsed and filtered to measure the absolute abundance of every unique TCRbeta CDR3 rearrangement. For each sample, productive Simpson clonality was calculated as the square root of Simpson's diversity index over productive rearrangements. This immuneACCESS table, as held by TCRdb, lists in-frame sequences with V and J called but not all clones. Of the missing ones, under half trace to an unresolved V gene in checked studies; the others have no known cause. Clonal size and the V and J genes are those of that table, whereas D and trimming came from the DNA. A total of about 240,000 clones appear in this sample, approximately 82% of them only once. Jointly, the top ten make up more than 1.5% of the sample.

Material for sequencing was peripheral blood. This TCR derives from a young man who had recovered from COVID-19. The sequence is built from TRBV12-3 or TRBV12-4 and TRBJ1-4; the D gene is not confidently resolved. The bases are TGTGCCAGCAGCCGGAATGAAAAACTGTTTTTT. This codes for CASSRNEKLFF.